This TCR beta chain was sequenced for a study of somatic mutations in cytotoxic T cells in rheumatoid arthritis. Study at large: Patient blood, which was peripheral blood collected as 30 ml EDTA, was drawn right after diagnosis and before any treatment started. A subset of V beta antibody-stained T-cell populations was isolated by flow sorting, reaching nearly 100% purity, and this subset included V beta1+ cells that went on to TCRB sequencing.

The CDR3 covers 16 residues. Trimming at V came to 3 bases and at J to 2 bases, leaving 6 bases not matched to a gene. CDR1 is MGHRA and CDR2 is YSYEKL in the germline V gene. This table comes from immunoSEQ multiplex PCR, and its TCRdb copy is limited to in-frame clones, with some not included. The sample includes roughly 11,000 clones, 79% of them seen just once. The sample consisted of CD8+ T cells sorted from blood. The clonotype originates from an adult with rheumatoid arthritis. The chain has TRBV4-1 and TRBJ2-3; 9 bases line up with TRBD2. The CDR3 DNA reads as TGCGCCAGCAGCCACGGGCGGGGGGGCTTCACAGATACGCAGTATTTT. This gives the protein CASSHGRGGFTDTQYF.